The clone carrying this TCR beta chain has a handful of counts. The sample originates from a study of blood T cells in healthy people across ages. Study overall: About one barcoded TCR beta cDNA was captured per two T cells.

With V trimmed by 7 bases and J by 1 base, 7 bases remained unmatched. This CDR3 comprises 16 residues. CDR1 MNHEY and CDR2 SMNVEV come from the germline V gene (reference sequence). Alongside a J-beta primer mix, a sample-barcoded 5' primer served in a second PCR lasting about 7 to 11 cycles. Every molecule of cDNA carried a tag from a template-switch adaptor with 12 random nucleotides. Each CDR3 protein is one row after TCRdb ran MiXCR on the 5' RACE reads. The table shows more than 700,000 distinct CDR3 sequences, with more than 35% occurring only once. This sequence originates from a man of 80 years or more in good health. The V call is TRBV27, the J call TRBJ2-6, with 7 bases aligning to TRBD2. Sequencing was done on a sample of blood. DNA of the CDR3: TGTGCCAGCACGGGCGGGGGTTTATCTGGGGCCAACGTCCTGACTTTC. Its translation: CASTGGGLSGANVLTF. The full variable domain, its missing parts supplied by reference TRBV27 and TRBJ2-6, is EAQVTQNPRYLITVTGKKLTVTCSQNMNHEYMSWYRQDPGLGLRQIYYSMNVEVTDKGDVPEGYKVSRKEKRNFPLILESPSPNQTSLYFCASTGGGLSGANVLTFGAGSRLTVL.